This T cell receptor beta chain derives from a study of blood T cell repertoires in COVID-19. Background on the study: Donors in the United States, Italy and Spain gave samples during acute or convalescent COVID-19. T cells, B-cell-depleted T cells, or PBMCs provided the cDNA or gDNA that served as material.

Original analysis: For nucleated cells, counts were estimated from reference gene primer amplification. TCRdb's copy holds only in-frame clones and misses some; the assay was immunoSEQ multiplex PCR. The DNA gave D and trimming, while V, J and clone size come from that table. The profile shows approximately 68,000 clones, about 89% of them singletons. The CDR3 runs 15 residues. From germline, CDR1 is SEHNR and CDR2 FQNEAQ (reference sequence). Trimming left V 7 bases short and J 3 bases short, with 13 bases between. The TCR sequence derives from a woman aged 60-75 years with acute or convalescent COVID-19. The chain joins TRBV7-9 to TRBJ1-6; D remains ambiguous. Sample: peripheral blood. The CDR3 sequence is CASKPGANYNSPLHF. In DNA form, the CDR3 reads TGTGCCAGCAAGCCAGGCGCTAACTATAATTCACCCCTCCACTTT.